This TCR beta chain is from a study of PD-1 blockade in classical Hodgkin lymphoma. Assay: immunoSEQ multiplex PCR; the TCRdb copy retains only in-frame clones and omits some. The top ten clones hold 2% to 3% of a sample with roughly 70,000 clones, roughly 92% of them seen once. V lost 0 bases and J 5 bases, leaving 5 bases between the germline ends. The CDR3 length is 12 residues. The germline gives CDR1 MNHNS, CDR2 SASEGT. Described time point: newly diagnosed, previously untreated cHL patient sample. The sequencing input was peripheral blood mononuclear cells (PBMCs). The rearrangement links TRBV6-1 to TRBJ2-7; no reliable D call. The source of this sequence is a human donor with classical Hodgkin lymphoma. The CDR3 sequence: CASSEAGHEQYF. CDR3 bases: TGTGCCAGCAGTGAAGCAGGCCACGAGCAGTACTTC.